A single sample is the source of the 21 T cell receptor beta chains below, sequenced in a study of cytomegalovirus exposure and HLA in healthy donors. Amplification used 60 Vbeta primers and 13 Jbeta primers. Libraries were prepared by immunoSEQ multiplex PCR; TCRdb keeps only in-frame clonotypes and omits some of them. The sample includes 150,000 or so clones, around 85% of them seen just once. Sample: PBMCs. Receptor source: a man aged 18 to 30 in good health and CMV-seropositive.

This sequence joins TRBV5-1 and TRBJ1-1; D gene uncertain. The CDR3 totals 13 residues. Germline V CDR1 and CDR2: SGHRS, YFSETQ. The germline V and J ends were trimmed by 2 bases and 3 bases, with 8 bases remaining between them. The CDR3 nucleotides are TGCGCCAGCAGCTTCAACGGGGACACTGAAGCTTTCTTT. Its protein is CASSFNGDTEAFF.

This clone was counted a few times. Here the CDR3 DNA reads TGTGCCAGCAGTTACGGGGGGACAGGGGATGAGCAGTTCTTC. It specifies CASSYGGTGDEQFF. V is TRBV6-6 and J is TRBJ2-1, with 10 bases aligning to TRBD1. Germline loops: CDR1 MNHNY, CDR2 SVGAGI (reference sequence). There are 14 residues in the CDR3. With V trimmed by 2 bases and J by 8 bases, 3 bases remained unmatched.

The chain has TRBV19 and TRBJ2-1; possibly TRBD2 for D (6 bases). There are 11 residues in the CDR3. V was pared by 6 bases and J by 8 bases, with 8 bases between. Looked up from germline, CDR1 is LNHDA and CDR2 is SQIVND (reference sequence). The CDR3 protein is CASRRRDEQFF. The CDR3 region has the DNA TGTGCCAGTAGAAGGAGGGATGAGCAGTTCTTC.

This chain links TRBV4-2 with TRBJ2-1, with D unclear. V lost 2 bases to trimming and J lost 0 bases, with 11 bases between them. The germline CDR1 and CDR2 sequences are LGHNA and YNFKEQ. The CDR3 has 16 residues. In DNA, the CDR3 is TGTGCCAGCAGCCAAATTACTGCGAGCTCCTACAATGAGCAGTTCTTC. Its translation: CASSQITASSYNEQFF.

The chain joins TRBV19 to TRBJ1-3; 8 positions match TRBD1. Looked up from germline, CDR1 is LNHDA and CDR2 is SQIVND (reference sequence). CDR3 length: 19 amino acids. V lost 7 bases to trimming and J lost 4 bases; unmatched junction nucleotides: 21. This chain's CDR3 is CASNPPRTGKSRGGNTIYF. As DNA, the CDR3 is TGTGCCAGTAACCCCCCCCGGACAGGGAAGAGCCGAGGCGGAAACACCATATATTTT.

The chain is built from TRBV11-2 and TRBJ2-2; D is unresolved. Trimming took 1 base from V and 1 from J, leaving 10 bases between them. The CDR3 length is 16 residues. Germline loops: CDR1 SGHAT, CDR2 FQNNGV. In DNA form, the CDR3 reads TGTGCCAGCAGCTTAGGGCTAGTGGGGAACACCGGGGAGCTGTTTTTT. This gives the protein CASSLGLVGNTGELFF.

This clone came up once. This chain connects TRBV7-2 to TRBJ2-7, with 11 bases fitting TRBD2. CDR3 length: 17 residues. V shed 6 bases, J shed 0 bases, and the junction held 10 bases outside the gene matches. Germline CDR1 reads SGHTA; CDR2 reads FQGNSA. The chain's CDR3 is CASRPRPGLAVSYEQYF. The CDR3 DNA follows: TGTGCCAGCAGACCAAGACCGGGACTAGCGGTCTCCTACGAGCAGTACTTC. Combining the CDR3 with reference TRBV7-2 and TRBJ2-7 gives the whole variable domain GAGVSQSPSNKVTEKGKDVELRCDPISGHTALYWYRQSLGQGLEFLIYFQGNSAPDKSGLPSDRFSAERTGGSVSTLTIQRTQQEDSAVYLCASRPRPGLAVSYEQYFGPGTRLTVT.

V usage is TRBV7-2 and J usage is TRBJ2-7; TRBD2 matches 8 bases. The V gene end was trimmed by 3 bases and the J gene end by 3 bases; junction bases not matched to a gene: 4. Looked up from germline, CDR1 is SGHTA and CDR2 is FQGNSA. This CDR3 is 14 amino acids long. The CDR3 spells CASSFGGTSYEQYF. The CDR3 nucleotides are TGTGCCAGCAGCTTTGGGGGGACTAGCTACGAGCAGTACTTC.

In DNA, the CDR3 is TGCGCCAGCAGCCAAGGGCAGGGGACCCGAGGAGAGCAGTACTTC. It translates to CASSQGQGTRGEQYF. This chain links TRBV4-1 with TRBJ2-7, with a weak D call TRBD1 (6 bases). CDR3 size: 15 residues. Trimming took off 1 base at V and 7 bases at J, with 17 bases between the two ends. CDR1 and CDR2 from the germline V gene are MGHRA and YSYEKL.

This chain uses TRBV6-5 with TRBJ1-3, with D uncertain. The CDR3 consists of 13 residues. Trimming removed 7 bases at V and 0 bases at J, with 7 bases between. From germline, CDR1 is MNHEY and CDR2 SVGAGI. As DNA, the CDR3 is TGTGCCAGCATCTCTCCCTCTGGAAACACCATATATTTT. It translates to CASISPSGNTIYF.

The chain joins TRBV5-1 to TRBJ1-2; D may be TRBD1 (6 bases). Germline V gene sequence: CDR1 SGHRS, CDR2 YFSETQ. V dropped 4 bases and J dropped 1 base, with 14 bases sitting between them. The CDR3 has 15 residues. CDR3 sequence (DNA): TGCGCCAGCAGCCCGGGACATCGGGATAACTATGGCTACACCTTC. This codes for CASSPGHRDNYGYTF.

A note on this clone: Other DNA sequences in the sample encode the same CDR3. V and J are TRBV6-1 and TRBJ2-7; TRBD1 aligns across 8 bases. The germline gives CDR1 MNHNS, CDR2 SASEGT. The CDR3 contains 14 residues. Unmatched junction bases numbered 7, after V lost 5 bases and J lost 4 bases. CDR3 sequence reads: CASSFRDRPYEQYF. CDR3 sequence (DNA): TGTGCCAGCAGTTTCCGGGACAGGCCTTACGAGCAGTACTTC.

The rearrangement links TRBV15 to TRBJ2-1; 13 bases are shared with TRBD2. This CDR3 has 16 residues. J gave up 9 bases and V 5 bases, and 10 bases lay outside the gene matches. Germline V gene lookup returns CDR1 LNHNV and CDR2 YYDKDF (reference sequence). CDR3 sequence (DNA): TGTGCCACCAGCCGAGGGACTAGCGGGGTCTTAGGTGAGCAGTTCTTC. Amino acids: CATSRGTSGVLGEQFF.

With regard to this clone: A junction end diverges from the germline sequence, so it may reflect a read error. The chain employs TRBV29-1 and TRBJ2-5, with D uncertain. The J call could be wrong; TRBJ2-7 is a better fit for the DNA end. Germline V gene lookup returns CDR1 SQVTM and CDR2 ANQGSEA. The CDR3 loop spans 13 amino acids. CDR3 in amino acids: CSVRTLDSNEQYF. CDR3 nucleotides: TGCAGCGTCCGAACCCTAGACTCCAACGAGCAGTACTTC.

The chain uses TRBV16 and TRBJ2-7; D not certain. The CDR3 has 14 residues. Germline loops: CDR1 KGHSY, CDR2 FQNENV. The V end was cut by 3 bases, the J end by 5 bases, with 14 bases between. CDR3 sequence (DNA): TGTGCCAGCAGCCATGCCGCTGAGAACGACGAGCAGTACTTC. This translates into CASSHAAENDEQYF.

The V call is TRBV4-3, the J call TRBJ1-3, with unresolved D. The germline V and J ends were trimmed by 0 bases and 0 bases, with 12 bases remaining between them. Germline V lookup: CDR1 LGHNA, CDR2 YSLEER. This CDR3 region has 17 residues. CDR3 amino acids: CASSQDLSASSGNTIYF. The CDR3 DNA sequence: TGCGCCAGCAGCCAAGATCTGAGCGCTAGCTCTGGAAACACCATATATTTT.

J is TRBJ1-2 and V is TRBV28; 8 positions agree with TRBD1. V shed 11 bases, J shed 8 bases, and the junction held 10 bases outside the gene matches. Germline values: CDR1 MDHEN, CDR2 SYDVKM. This CDR3 spans 12 amino acids. CDR3 amino acids: CAGGQGAYGYTF. CDR3 sequence (DNA): TGTGCCGGGGGGCAGGGGGCGTACGGCTACACCTTC.

This clone has just a few counts. This same CDR3 is encoded by further DNA sequences in the sample. V gene TRBV9 combines with J gene TRBJ2-3; D gene ambiguous. This CDR3 is 12 amino acids long. Germline values: CDR1 SGDLS, CDR2 YYNGEE. Trimming took 4 bases from V and 2 from J, leaving 5 bases between them. The CDR3 spells CASSPSTDTQYF. CDR3 bases: TGTGCCAGCAGCCCATCCACAGATACGCAGTATTTT.

The chain couples TRBV18 to TRBJ2-2; D is undetermined. The germline CDR1 and CDR2 sequences are KGHSH and LQKENI. The CDR3 consists of 12 residues. Trimming removed 3 bases from V and 4 bases from J, with 3 bases in between. The CDR3 here is CASSPITGELFF. CDR3 coding DNA: TGTGCCAGCTCACCTATCACCGGGGAGCTGTTTTTT.

The chain joins TRBV2 to TRBJ2-5, with 9 bases lining up with TRBD2. The J segment lost 5 bases and the V segment lost 8 bases, leaving 9 bases of the junction unmatched. The germline gives CDR1 SNHLY, CDR2 FYNNEI. The CDR3 extends over 14 amino acids. The CDR3 DNA reads TGTGCCAGCGGACGACAGGCGGGGGGGGAGACCCAGTACTTC. It translates to CASGRQAGGETQYF.

The chain combines TRBV5-5 with TRBJ1-5, with 8 bases matching TRBD1. Trimming cost V 4 bases and J 0 bases; bases outside gene matches: 9. The CDR3 sequence is 17 residues long. CDR1 and CDR2 (germline): SGHKS, YYEKEE (reference sequence). The CDR3 is CASSLRTGLYSNQPQHF. CDR3 coding DNA: TGTGCCAGCAGCCTCCGGACAGGGCTTTATAGCAATCAGCCCCAGCATTTT.